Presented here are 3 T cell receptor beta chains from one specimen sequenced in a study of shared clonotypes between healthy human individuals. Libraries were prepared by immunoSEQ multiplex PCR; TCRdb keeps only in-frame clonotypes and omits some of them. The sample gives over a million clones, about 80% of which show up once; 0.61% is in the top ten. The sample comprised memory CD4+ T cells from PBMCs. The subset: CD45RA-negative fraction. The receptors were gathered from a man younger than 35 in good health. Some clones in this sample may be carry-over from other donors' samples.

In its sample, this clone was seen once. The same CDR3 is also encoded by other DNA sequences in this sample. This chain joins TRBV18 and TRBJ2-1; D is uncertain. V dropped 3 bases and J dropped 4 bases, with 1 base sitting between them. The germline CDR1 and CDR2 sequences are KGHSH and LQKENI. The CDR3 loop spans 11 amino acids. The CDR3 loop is CASSPYNEQFF. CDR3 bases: TGTGCCAGCTCACCGTACAATGAGCAGTTCTTC.

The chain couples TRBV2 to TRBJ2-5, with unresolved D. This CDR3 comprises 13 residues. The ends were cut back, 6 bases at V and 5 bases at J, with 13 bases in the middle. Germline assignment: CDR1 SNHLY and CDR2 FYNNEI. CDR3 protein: CASSALGVETQYF. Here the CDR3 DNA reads TGTGCCAGCAGCGCCCTCGGAGTGGAGACCCAGTACTTC.

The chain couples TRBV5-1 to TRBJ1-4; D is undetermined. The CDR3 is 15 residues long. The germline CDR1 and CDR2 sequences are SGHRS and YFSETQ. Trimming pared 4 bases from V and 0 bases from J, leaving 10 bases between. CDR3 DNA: TGCGCCAGCAGCATTGTGGGTGCAACTAATGAAAAACTGTTTTTT. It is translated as CASSIVGATNEKLFF.